Presented here are 16 T cell receptor beta chains from one specimen sequenced in a study of PD-1 blockade in classical Hodgkin lymphoma (dated by TCRdb to 2020 to 2021). Libraries were built with the immunoSEQ multiplex PCR assay. TCRdb's version of the immuneACCESS table is confined to in-frame rearrangements and falls short of the full clone set. An unresolved V gene accounts for under half of the shortfall where checked; the remainder is of unknown origin. Present in this sample are tens of thousands of clones, around 90% of which were seen just once. The top ten hold about 8% of the sample. In light of the paper, this sample's time point label describes: cycle 4 day 1 (C4D1), after 6 weeks of nivolumab. Relapse after autologous stem cell transplantation had occurred in all trial patients, and cohorts A, B and C were distinguished by prior brentuximab vedotin exposure. Sequences were derived from peripheral blood mononuclear cells (PBMCs), sampled before the fourth cycle of nivolumab. These receptors all stem from a human donor with classical Hodgkin lymphoma.

The rearrangement uses TRBV7-2 and TRBJ2-1; possible D gene TRBD2, 5 bases. Germline V gene lookup returns CDR1 SGHTA and CDR2 FQGNSA. The CDR3 covers 15 residues. V shed 2 bases and J shed 8 bases, with 16 bases lying between them. DNA for the CDR3: TGTGCCAGCAGCTTAATCGACGATTCGGGGTATGAGCAGTTCTTC. This translates into CASSLIDDSGYEQFF.

This clone appeared once. The same CDR3 is also encoded by other DNA sequences in this sample. The J gene is TRBJ2-7, the V gene TRBV5-1; a possible D gene is TRBD1 (6 bases). This CDR3 is 13 amino acids long. Germline CDR1 and CDR2: SGHRS and YFSETQ. V gave up 4 bases and J gave up 2 bases, with 10 bases separating them. The CDR3 DNA sequence: TGCGCCAGCAGCCCTGGACAGACCTACGAGCAGTACTTC. Its translation: CASSPGQTYEQYF.

The V and J genes are TRBV5-1 and TRBJ2-1, with 10 bases lining up with TRBD2. From germline, CDR1 is SGHRS and CDR2 YFSETQ. This CDR3 contains 16 residues. With V trimmed by 4 bases and J by 4 bases, 8 bases remained unmatched. CDR3 DNA sequence: TGCGCCAGCAGCCTGGACGGTAGCGGGGGGTACAATGAGCAGTTCTTC. Protein sequence: CASSLDGSGGYNEQFF.

This clone was seen only a few times. CDR3 in amino acids: CASYTDLATNEKLFF. Here the CDR3 DNA reads TGTGCCAGCTATACCGATCTAGCAACTAATGAAAAACTGTTTTTT. This chain links TRBV2 with TRBJ1-4, with D unresolved. The CDR3 has 15 residues. Between the trimmed V and J ends, which lost 8 bases and 0 bases, there was a span of 13 bases. Germline CDR1 is SNHLY and CDR2 is FYNNEI.

The gene calls are TRBV27 and TRBJ2-7, with a tentative D call TRBD2 (6 bases). The germline CDR1 and CDR2 sequences are MNHEY and SMNVEV (reference sequence). The CDR3 has 15 residues. V was pared by 0 bases and J by 3 bases, with 12 bases between. For the CDR3, the DNA is TGTGCCAGCAGTTTATCCCCGGGGACTCGCTACGAGCAGTACTTC. Protein product: CASSLSPGTRYEQYF.

The rearrangement uses TRBV27 and TRBJ2-7, with 7 bases aligning to TRBD1. This CDR3 has 13 residues. CDR1 is MNHEY and CDR2 is SMNVEV in the germline V gene (reference sequence). V lost 6 bases, J lost 1 base, and 3 bases stayed unmatched. DNA of the CDR3: TGTGCCAGCAGAGGGGACAGTTCCTACGAGCAGTACTTC. Amino acids: CASRGDSSYEQYF.

The CDR3 sequence is CASSLDNEKLFF. CDR3 in DNA: TGCGCCAGCAGCTTGGACAACGAAAAACTGTTTTTT. The V call is TRBV5-1, the J call TRBJ1-4; D unclear. V was pared by 0 bases and J by 8 bases, with 5 bases between. Germline V CDR1 and CDR2: SGHRS, YFSETQ. This CDR3 has 12 amino acids.

The chain couples TRBV5-1 to TRBJ1-4, with TRBD1 matching 10 bases. The V gene end was trimmed by 6 bases and the J gene end by 7 bases; junction bases not matched to a gene: 6. CDR3 length: 14 residues. CDR1 is SGHRS and CDR2 is YFSETQ in the germline V gene. CDR3 in amino acids: CASNLGTGAEKLFF. CDR3 sequence (DNA): TGCGCCAGCAACCTCGGGACAGGGGCTGAAAAACTGTTTTTT.

The rearrangement links TRBV5-1 to TRBJ2-1; 8 nucleotides align to TRBD2. With 1 base clipped from V and 6 bases from J, the junction kept 3 bases outside the gene matches. Germline V gene lookup returns CDR1 SGHRS and CDR2 YFSETQ. The CDR3 consists of 14 residues. Here the CDR3 reads CASSLLGTSNEQFF. In nucleotides, the CDR3 is TGCGCCAGCAGCTTGTTAGGGACTAGCAATGAGCAGTTCTTC.

This chain links TRBV7-2 with TRBJ1-5; maybe TRBD1 (5 bases). Trimming removed 0 bases from V and 4 bases from J, with 10 bases in between. The V gene's germline CDR1 is SGHTA and CDR2 FQGNSA. This CDR3 region has 15 residues. The CDR3 region has the DNA TGTGCCAGCAGCTTAGCTGGGGGGGGGAATCAGCCCCAGCATTTT. This translates into CASSLAGGGNQPQHF.

The rearrangement joins TRBV19 to TRBJ2-2, with TRBD1 matching 7 bases. Trimming took 1 base from V and 5 from J; bases not matched to a gene: 1. The CDR3 has 14 residues. Per germline, CDR1 LNHDA and CDR2 SQIVND (reference sequence). CDR3 loop: CASSIGDRTGELFF. CDR3 sequence (DNA): TGTGCCAGTAGTATAGGGGACAGAACCGGGGAGCTGTTTTTT.

J is TRBJ1-5 and V is TRBV18; possibly TRBD1 for D (5 bases). V was cut by 0 bases and J by 5 bases, with 14 bases left in between. This CDR3 is 16 amino acids long. Per the germline V gene, CDR1 is KGHSH and CDR2 is LQKENI. Here the CDR3 DNA reads TGTGCCAGCTCACCACCGAAGAGAGGGGATGATCAGCCCCAGCATTTT. Translated: CASSPPKRGDDQPQHF.

The chain employs TRBV7-3 and TRBJ2-2; TRBD1 matches 8 bases. The germline V gene encodes CDR1 SGHTA and CDR2 FQGTGA. V trimming: 5 bases; J trimming: 6 bases; junction bases outside the gene matches: 5. This CDR3 has 14 amino acids. The CDR3 reads CASSPDRVPGELFF. Written as DNA, the CDR3 is TGTGCCAGCAGCCCGGACAGGGTACCCGGGGAGCTGTTTTTT. The complete variable domain, with remaining parts taken from reference TRBV7-3 and TRBJ2-2, reads GAGVSQTPSNKVTEKGKYVELRCDPISGHTALYWYRQSLGQGPEFLIYFQGTGAADDSGLPNDRFFAVRPEGSVSTLKIQRTERGDSAVYLCASSPDRVPGELFFGEGSRLTVL.

The chain employs TRBV27 and TRBJ2-5; 12 bases are shared with TRBD1. The CDR3 has 18 amino acids. The V gene's germline CDR1 is MNHEY and CDR2 SMNVEV (reference sequence). With V trimmed by 3 bases and J by 5 bases, 13 bases remained unmatched. CDR3 protein: CASSFVSPGQGASETQYF. As DNA, the CDR3 is TGTGCCAGCAGTTTTGTCTCACCGGGACAGGGGGCCTCTGAGACCCAGTACTTC.

V and J are TRBV13 and TRBJ2-7; maybe TRBD2 (5 bases). From germline, CDR1 is PRHDT and CDR2 FYEKMQ (reference sequence). The V end lost 7 bases, the J end lost 4 bases, and 23 bases lay between the germline ends. The length of the CDR3 is 16 residues. The CDR3, as DNA: TGTGCCAGCACCAGAGGAGGCGGGCCTGCCCTGTACGAGCAGTACTTC. The encoded protein is CASTRGGGPALYEQYF.

The table lists this clone with a count of one. The chain has TRBV5-4 and TRBJ1-1, with D perhaps matching TRBD1 (6 bases). Germline lookup yields CDR1 SGHNT and CDR2 YYREEE (reference sequence). The CDR3 extends over 17 amino acids. The germline V and J ends were trimmed by 4 bases and 1 base, with 20 bases remaining between them. The CDR3 sequence is CASSPDWGATPNTEAFF. The CDR3 nucleotides are TGTGCCAGCAGCCCCGACTGGGGGGCGACACCGAACACTGAAGCTTTCTTT.